What follows describes a single T cell receptor beta chain. These data are taken from a study of technical replicates of blood from several donors. The trim removed 5 bases at V and 4 bases at J, leaving 4 bases unmatched. The CDR3 is 13 amino acids. The germline V gene encodes CDR1 GTSNPN and CDR2 SVGIG (reference sequence). TCRdb's table, derived via immunoSEQ multiplex PCR, lists solely in-frame clones and lacks some. The table records tens of thousands of clones, approximately 96% of them present only once. The V and J genes are TRBV30 and TRBJ2-5; the match to TRBD2 covers 10 bases. The clonotype originates from a human donor in good health. Sequences were obtained from T cells isolated from PBMCs. The CDR3, as DNA: TGTGCCTGGCGAGCGGGGGGGGTAGAGACCCAGTACTTC. Its protein product is CAWRAGGVETQYF.